These T cell receptor beta chains were read from a single sample in a study of T cell responses to AZD1222 COVID-19 vaccine. Assay used: immunoSEQ multiplex PCR; TCRdb lists only in-frame clones, some missing. Of about 140,000 clones in the sample, roughly 88% were seen once. Sample: peripheral blood, taken 28 days after the second dose of the MenACWY control vaccine. Receptors originate from an adult who received the MenACWY meningococcal vaccine as a control. CDR3s include the opening cysteine and the closing phenylalanine or tryptophan. A D gene is named only where the DNA matches it firmly. Some rows mark clone size as missing; the rest say once, few, many or name a class of expanded clone.

v_call,clone_size,d_call,j_call,cdr3_nt,cdr3_aa
TRBV18,once,NA,TRBJ1-3,TGTGCCAGCTCACCGGACAGCTCTGGAAACACCATATATTTT,CASSPDSSGNTIYF
TRBV12-3/TRBV12-4,many,NA,TRBJ1-3,TGTGCCAGCGCGGGCGGGCACGGAAACACCATATATTTT,CASAGGHGNTIYF
TRBV18,NA,NA,TRBJ1-6,TGTGCCAGCTCACCGGAGGGTTCCTATAATTCACCCCTCCACTTT,CASSPEGSYNSPLHF
TRBV4-1,NA,NA,TRBJ1-5,TGCGCCAGCAGCCAAGACAGGGGCGAGCAGCCCCAGCATTTT,CASSQDRGEQPQHF
TRBV5-6,NA,NA,TRBJ2-3,TGTGCCAGCAGTCTCTCGAGTACGCAGTATTTT,CASSLSSTQYF
TRBV20-1,NA,NA,TRBJ2-7,TGCAGTGCTAGAGCAACCACCCAGCAGTACTTC,CSARATTQQYF
TRBV7-9,NA,NA,TRBJ2-3,TGTGCCAGCAGCCCCGGGGCCGGAGCAACAGATACGCAGTATTTT,CASSPGAGATDTQYF
TRBV7-9,few,NA,TRBJ1-1,TGTGCCAGCAGCACGACACCGAACACTGAAGCTTTCTTT,CASSTTPNTEAFF
TRBV15,NA,NA,TRBJ2-7,TGTGCCACCACCAGACGGGGCCTTAGCGAGCAGTACTTC,CATTRRGLSEQYF
TRBV30,NA,NA,TRBJ1-5,TGTGCCTGGAGTGTACACAGGGCGGGCAATCAGCCCCAGCATTTT,CAWSVHRAGNQPQHF
TRBV7-8,NA,NA,TRBJ1-1,TGTGCCAGCAGCTTAGCCGGGGACACTGAAGCTTTCTTT,CASSLAGDTEAFF
TRBV7-2,few,NA,TRBJ2-2,TGTGCCAGCAGTGTAGAGCCGCCTAGCAGGTATTCCGGGGAGCTGTTTTTT,CASSVEPPSRYSGELFF
TRBV2,once,TRBD2,TRBJ2-3,TGTGCCAGCAGTGCCCGGACTAGCGGGGGGGTGGGGACGCAGTATTTT,CASSARTSGGVGTQYF
TRBV5-4,once,NA,TRBJ1-2,TGTGCCAGCAGACACAGGGCCTCTCCTAACTATGGCTACACCTTC,CASRHRASPNYGYTF
TRBV18,NA,NA,TRBJ2-2,TGTGCCAGCTCACCGACAACAAACACCGGGGAGCTGTTTTTT,CASSPTTNTGELFF
TRBV11-2,NA,TRBD2,TRBJ2-2,TGTGCCAGCAGCTTGATGATAGCGGGAGCGAACACCGGGGAGCTGTTTTTT,CASSLMIAGANTGELFF
TRBV5-6,NA,NA,TRBJ2-3,TGTGCCAGCAGCTTGTGGGGGACCACAAGCGATACGCAGTATTTT,CASSLWGTTSDTQYF
TRBV27,NA,NA,TRBJ1-6,TGTGCCAGCAGTTTAGAGGTTTTAACAGTTGGAAGTTCACCCCTCCACTTT,CASSLEVLTVGSSPLHF
TRBV10-3,NA,NA,TRBJ1-1,TGTGCCATCAGTGAGTCGAGGTCCGGCCCCACTGAAGCTTTCTTT,CAISESRSGPTEAFF
TRBV19,NA,NA,TRBJ2-1,TGTGCCAGTACCCACAGCGCCTCCTACAATGAGCAGTTCTTC,CASTHSASYNEQFF
TRBV11-2,NA,TRBD1,TRBJ1-1,TGTGCCAGCAGCCCCCCGGACAGGGGAACTCACACTGAAGCTTTCTTT,CASSPPDRGTHTEAFF
TRBV29-1,NA,NA,TRBJ1-2,TGCAGCGTTGATTCGGGGGAAGGCTACACCTTC,CSVDSGEGYTF
TRBV7-9,NA,TRBD1,TRBJ1-1,TGTGCCAGCAGCACCCGGGACAGGGGATCGGACACTGAAGCTTTCTTT,CASSTRDRGSDTEAFF
TRBV28,once,NA,TRBJ1-3,TGTGCCAGCAGTTTAGAAAACACCATATATTTT,CASSLENTIYF
TRBV5-8,NA,NA,TRBJ2-3,TGTGCCAGCAGCTTGAGTCCCGGGACAGATACGCAGTATTTT,CASSLSPGTDTQYF
TRBV9,once,TRBD2,TRBJ2-2,TGTGCCAGCAGCGTAGGGACTAGCGGGACGATCACCGGGGAGCTGTTTTTT,CASSVGTSGTITGELFF
TRBV5-1,NA,NA,TRBJ1-1,TGCGCCAGCAGCTTCGGTGGAGCGAACACTGAAGCTTTCTTT,CASSFGGANTEAFF
TRBV6-5,NA,NA,TRBJ2-5,TGTGCCAGCAGTTATGTTAGAGGAGGAGCCCCAGAGACCCAGTACTTC,CASSYVRGGAPETQYF
TRBV2,NA,NA,TRBJ1-2,TGTGCCAGCACACAGGGTCGAGGCTACACCTTC,CASTQGRGYTF
TRBV14,NA,TRBD1,TRBJ1-4,TGTGCCAGCAGCCCTCTGAAGGGGGCATATGAAAAACTGTTTTTT,CASSPLKGAYEKLFF
TRBV7-2,NA,TRBD1,TRBJ2-2,TGTGCCAGCAGCGATCGACAGGGGGGTGGTCTCCGGGAGCTGTTTTTT,CASSDRQGGGLRELFF
TRBV19,NA,TRBD1,TRBJ1-4,TGTGCCAGTAACAGAGGGGGACAGGGCCGCGAAAAACTGTTTTTT,CASNRGGQGREKLFF
TRBV18,few,NA,TRBJ1-1,TGTGCCAGCTCACCCGGGAACACTGAAGCTTTCTTT,CASSPGNTEAFF
TRBV18,NA,NA,TRBJ1-4,TGTGCCAGCTCATCCGGGCTCCTAACTAATGAAAAACTGTTTTTT,CASSSGLLTNEKLFF
TRBV19,NA,TRBD1,TRBJ1-1,TGTGCCAGTAGTATTTTGGGACAGGGGGCTGAAGCTTTCTTT,CASSILGQGAEAFF
TRBV29-1,NA,NA,TRBJ2-1,TGCAGCGCCCACGGGCCCTTCTACAATGAGCAGTTCTTC,CSAHGPFYNEQFF
TRBV3-1/TRBV3-2,NA,TRBD2,TRBJ2-5,TGTGCCAGCAGCCAAGTAGCGGGGGGGCCCGAGACCCAGTACTTC,CASSQVAGGPETQYF
TRBV2,NA,NA,TRBJ1-1,TGTGCCAGCAGTCCACAGGGTTATAAGGGCACTGAAGCTTTCTTT,CASSPQGYKGTEAFF
TRBV28,NA,TRBD1,TRBJ1-1,TGTGCCAGCCCTTCTCGGGGGACAGAGTTTAACACTGAAGCTTTCTTT,CASPSRGTEFNTEAFF
TRBV7-3,once,NA,TRBJ2-2,TGTGCCAGCAGCCCGGACGCTGCGAACACCGGGGAGCTGTTTTTT,CASSPDAANTGELFF
TRBV6-1,NA,TRBD1,TRBJ2-5,TGTGCCAGCAGTTCAGGGGGAGCCCAGTACTTC,CASSSGGAQYF
TRBV7-9,NA,NA,TRBJ2-6,TGTGCCAGCAGCTTAGCATCAGGGTCTGGGGCCAACGTCCTGACTTTC,CASSLASGSGANVLTF
TRBV30,NA,NA,TRBJ1-2,TGTGCCTGGAGTGTAGGTCCAGGAATGAACTATGGCTACACCTTC,CAWSVGPGMNYGYTF
TRBV6-6,NA,NA,TRBJ2-7,TGTGCCAGCAGTTCGGGGATCGGGGAGCAGTACTTC,CASSSGIGEQYF
TRBV5-6,NA,TRBD1,TRBJ1-4,TGTGCCAGCAGCTTCGGGCCCGGGACAGGCACTAATGAAAAACTGTTTTTT,CASSFGPGTGTNEKLFF
TRBV5-4,NA,TRBD1,TRBJ2-7,TGTGCCAGCAGCTTGGCCGGGGGGACAGGGGCCTACGAGCAGTACTTC,CASSLAGGTGAYEQYF